One T cell receptor beta chain is described in this entry. Its specificity is unknown. The table came from immunoSEQ multiplex PCR; TCRdb's copy has only in-frame clones and leaves some out. The sample contains 110,000 to 150,000 clones, around 89% of which appear only once. The sample comes from a study of T cell responses to AZD1222 COVID-19 vaccine. The CDR3 runs 17 residues. V was clipped by 5 bases and J by 5 bases; unmatched bases: 11. CDR1 SGHVS and CDR2 FQNEAQ come from the germline V gene. Overall study findings and caveats: Two AZD1222 doses significantly raised spike-specific TCR breadth and depth over controls. Only a handful of people who got AZD1222 tested seropositive at baseline. Donors, mostly white British, included more females; clonal diversity was possibly underestimated. At 160-218 and 743-854, vaccine-associated CD4 TCRs were dominant, and they spanned spike.

The source of this sequence is an adult in good health. The chain couples TRBV7-8 to TRBJ2-2; 10 nucleotides match TRBD2. Sequencing was performed on peripheral blood, taken on day 0 of AZD1222 vaccination. CDR3 amino acids: CASSRGAGGRGTGELFF. Written as DNA, the CDR3 is TGTGCCAGCAGCCGAGGAGCGGGGGGGCGTGGTACCGGGGAGCTGTTTTTT.